This TCR beta chain is drawn from a study of PD-1 and CTLA-4 blockade in melanoma. Trimming removed 0 bases at V and 4 bases at J, with 9 bases between. The CDR3 has 14 residues. Germline-derived CDR1 and CDR2 are SEHNR and FQNEAQ (reference sequence). Generated by immunoSEQ multiplex PCR, the TCRdb table keeps only in-frame clones and is missing some. The sample has some 33,000 clones, roughly 90% seen once. This clone was observed a few times. This material consisted of CD8+ T cells from peripheral blood, taken from a patient given anti-PD-1 treatment. This chain uses TRBV7-9 with TRBJ1-1, with D perhaps TRBD1 (6 bases). The receptor comes from a human donor with melanoma. The CDR3 spells CASSLAGASTEAFF. The CDR3 bases are TGTGCCAGCAGCTTAGCGGGGGCGAGCACTGAAGCTTTCTTT. The full variable domain, in which reference TRBV7-9 and TRBJ1-1 provide the parts outside the CDR3, is DTGVSQNPRHKITKRGQNVTFRCDPISEHNRLYWYRQTLGQGPEFLTYFQNEAQLEKSRLLSDRFSAERPKGSFSTLEIQRTEQGDSAMYLCASSLAGASTEAFFGQGTRLTVV.